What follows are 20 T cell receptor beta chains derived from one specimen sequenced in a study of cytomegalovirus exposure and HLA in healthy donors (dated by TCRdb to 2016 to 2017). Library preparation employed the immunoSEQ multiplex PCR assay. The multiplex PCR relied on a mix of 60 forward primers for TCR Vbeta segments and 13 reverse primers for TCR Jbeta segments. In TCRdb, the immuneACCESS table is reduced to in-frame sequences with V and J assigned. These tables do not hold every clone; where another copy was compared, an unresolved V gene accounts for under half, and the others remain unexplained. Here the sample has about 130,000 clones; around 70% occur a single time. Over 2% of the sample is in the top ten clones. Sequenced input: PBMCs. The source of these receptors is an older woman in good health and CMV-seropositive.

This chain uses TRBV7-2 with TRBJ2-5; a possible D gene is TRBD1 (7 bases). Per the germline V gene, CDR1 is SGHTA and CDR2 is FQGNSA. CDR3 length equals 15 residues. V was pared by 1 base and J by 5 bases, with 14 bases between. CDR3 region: CASSLGGQGGETQYF. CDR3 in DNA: TGTGCCAGCAGCTTAGGGGGTCAGGGGGGTGAGACCCAGTACTTC.

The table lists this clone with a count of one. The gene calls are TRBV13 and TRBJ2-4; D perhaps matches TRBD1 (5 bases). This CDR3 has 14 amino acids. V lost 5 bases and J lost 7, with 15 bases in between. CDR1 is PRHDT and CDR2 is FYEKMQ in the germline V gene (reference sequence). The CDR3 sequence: CASSATGNRNIQYF. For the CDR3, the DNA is TGTGCCAGCAGCGCTACAGGTAATCGGAACATTCAGTACTTC.

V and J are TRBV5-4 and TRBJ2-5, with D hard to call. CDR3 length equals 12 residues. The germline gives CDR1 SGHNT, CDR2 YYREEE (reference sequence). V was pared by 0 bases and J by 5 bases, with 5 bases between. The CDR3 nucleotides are TGTGCCAGCAGCTTGGATCGGGAGACCCAGTACTTC. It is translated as CASSLDRETQYF.

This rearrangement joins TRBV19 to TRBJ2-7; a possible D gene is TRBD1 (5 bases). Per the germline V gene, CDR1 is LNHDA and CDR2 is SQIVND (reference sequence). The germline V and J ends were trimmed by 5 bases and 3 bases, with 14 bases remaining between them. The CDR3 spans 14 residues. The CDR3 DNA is TGTGCCAGTAGTTCAGTCCCAGGGAACTACGAGCAGTACTTC. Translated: CASSSVPGNYEQYF.

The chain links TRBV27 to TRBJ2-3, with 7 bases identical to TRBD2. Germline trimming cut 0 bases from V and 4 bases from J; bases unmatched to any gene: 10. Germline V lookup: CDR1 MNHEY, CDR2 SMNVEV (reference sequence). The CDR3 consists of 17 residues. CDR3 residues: CASSLSLTSSRPDTQYF. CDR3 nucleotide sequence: TGTGCCAGCAGTTTATCTCTGACTAGCAGTAGACCAGATACGCAGTATTTT.

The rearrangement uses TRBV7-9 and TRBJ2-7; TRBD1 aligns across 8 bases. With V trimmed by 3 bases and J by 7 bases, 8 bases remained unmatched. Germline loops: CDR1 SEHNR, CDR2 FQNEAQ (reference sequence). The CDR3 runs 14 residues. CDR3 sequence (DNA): TGTGCCAGCAGCTTTGACAGGGGTATGAGGGAGCAGTACTTC. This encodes CASSFDRGMREQYF.

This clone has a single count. The CDR3 loop is CASSRLTGQGAQPQHF. The CDR3 region has the DNA TGTGCCAGCAGTCGACTAACGGGACAGGGGGCTCAGCCCCAGCATTTT. The chain combines TRBV27 with TRBJ1-5; 12 bases line up with TRBD1. V shed 5 bases, J shed 6 bases, and the junction held 8 bases outside the gene matches. Germline V gene sequence: CDR1 MNHEY, CDR2 SMNVEV (reference sequence). This CDR3 is 16 amino acids long.

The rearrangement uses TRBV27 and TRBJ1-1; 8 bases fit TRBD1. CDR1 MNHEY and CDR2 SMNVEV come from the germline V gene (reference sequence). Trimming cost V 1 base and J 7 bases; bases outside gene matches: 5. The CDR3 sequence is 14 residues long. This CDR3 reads CASSLYGQGNEAFF. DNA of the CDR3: TGTGCCAGCAGTTTATATGGACAGGGAAATGAAGCTTTCTTT.

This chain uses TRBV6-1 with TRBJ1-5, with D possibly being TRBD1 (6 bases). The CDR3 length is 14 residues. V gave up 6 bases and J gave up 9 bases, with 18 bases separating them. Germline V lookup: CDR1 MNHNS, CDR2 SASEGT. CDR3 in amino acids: CASSPDRLVLPQHF. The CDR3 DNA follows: TGTGCCAGCAGCCCCGACAGGTTGGTGCTGCCCCAGCATTTT.

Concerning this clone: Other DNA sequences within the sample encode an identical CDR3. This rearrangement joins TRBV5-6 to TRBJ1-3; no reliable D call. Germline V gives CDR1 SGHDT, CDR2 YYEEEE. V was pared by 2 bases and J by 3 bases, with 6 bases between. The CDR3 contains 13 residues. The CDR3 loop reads CASSLSGGNTIYF. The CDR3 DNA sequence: TGTGCCAGCAGCTTATCGGGTGGAAACACCATATATTTT.

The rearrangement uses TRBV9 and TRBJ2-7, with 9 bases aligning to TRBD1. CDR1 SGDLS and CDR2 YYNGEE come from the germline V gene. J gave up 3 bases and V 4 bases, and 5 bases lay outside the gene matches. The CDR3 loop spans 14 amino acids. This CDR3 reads CASSSPGQGYEQYF. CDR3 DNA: TGTGCCAGCAGCTCCCCGGGACAGGGCTACGAGCAGTACTTC.

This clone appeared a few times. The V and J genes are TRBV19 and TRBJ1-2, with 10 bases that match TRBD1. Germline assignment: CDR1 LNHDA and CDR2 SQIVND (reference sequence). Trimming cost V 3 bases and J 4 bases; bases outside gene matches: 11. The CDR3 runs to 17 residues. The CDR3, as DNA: TGTGCCAGTAGTATTCCGGGACAGGGGATTAGAAGCTATGGCTACACCTTC. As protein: CASSIPGQGIRSYGYTF. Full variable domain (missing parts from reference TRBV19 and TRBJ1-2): DGGITQSPKYLFRKEGQNVTLSCEQNLNHDAMYWYRQDPGQGLRLIYYSQIVNDFQKGDIAEGYSVSREKKESFPLTVTSAQKNPTAFYLCASSIPGQGIRSYGYTFGSGTRLTVV.

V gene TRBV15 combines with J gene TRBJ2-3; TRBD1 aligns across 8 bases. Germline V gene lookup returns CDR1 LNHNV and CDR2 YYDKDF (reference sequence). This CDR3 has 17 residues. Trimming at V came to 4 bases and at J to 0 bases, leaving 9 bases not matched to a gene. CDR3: CATSTPRQGLSTDTQYF. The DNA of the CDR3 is TGTGCCACCAGCACTCCGCGACAGGGGCTTAGCACAGATACGCAGTATTTT.

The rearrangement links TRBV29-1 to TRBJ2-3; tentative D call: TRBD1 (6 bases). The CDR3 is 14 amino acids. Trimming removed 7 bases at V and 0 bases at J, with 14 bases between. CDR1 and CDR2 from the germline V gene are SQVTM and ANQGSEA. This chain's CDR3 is CSAIRGHSTDTQYF. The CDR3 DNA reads TGCAGCGCCATACGGGGACATAGCACAGATACGCAGTATTTT.

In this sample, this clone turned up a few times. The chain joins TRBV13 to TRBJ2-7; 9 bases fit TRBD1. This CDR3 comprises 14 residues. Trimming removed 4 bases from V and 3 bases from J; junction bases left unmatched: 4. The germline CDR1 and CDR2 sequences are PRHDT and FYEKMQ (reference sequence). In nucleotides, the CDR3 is TGTGCCAGCAGCTCCCGGGACAGGGACTACGAGCAGTACTTC. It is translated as CASSSRDRDYEQYF.

The CDR3 loop is CASSPGVGQANQPQHF. DNA for the CDR3: TGTGCCAGCAGCCCAGGAGTGGGACAGGCGAATCAGCCCCAGCATTTT. This rearrangement joins TRBV7-2 to TRBJ1-5, with 8 bases that match TRBD1. The CDR3 consists of 16 residues. V gave up 5 bases and J gave up 4 bases; unmatched junction bases: 10. Germline V gene lookup returns CDR1 SGHTA and CDR2 FQGNSA. Full variable domain (rest looked up from reference TRBV7-2 and TRBJ1-5): GAGVSQSPSNKVTEKGKDVELRCDPISGHTALYWYRQSLGQGLEFLIYFQGNSAPDKSGLPSDRFSAERTGGSVSTLTIQRTQQEDSAVYLCASSPGVGQANQPQHFGDGTRLSIL.

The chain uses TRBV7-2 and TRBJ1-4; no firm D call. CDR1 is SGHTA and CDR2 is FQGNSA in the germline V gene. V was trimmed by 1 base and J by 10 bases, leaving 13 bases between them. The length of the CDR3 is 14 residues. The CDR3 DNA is TGTGCCAGCAGCTTAGTTTTGACGTCGGGAAAACTGTTTTTT. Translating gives CASSLVLTSGKLFF.

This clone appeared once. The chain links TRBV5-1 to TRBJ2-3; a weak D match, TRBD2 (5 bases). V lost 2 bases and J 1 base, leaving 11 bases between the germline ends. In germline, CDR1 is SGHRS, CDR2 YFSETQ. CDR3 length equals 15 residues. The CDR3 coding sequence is TGCGCCAGCAGCTTACCCGGGGAGCGCACAGATACGCAGTATTTT. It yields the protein CASSLPGERTDTQYF.

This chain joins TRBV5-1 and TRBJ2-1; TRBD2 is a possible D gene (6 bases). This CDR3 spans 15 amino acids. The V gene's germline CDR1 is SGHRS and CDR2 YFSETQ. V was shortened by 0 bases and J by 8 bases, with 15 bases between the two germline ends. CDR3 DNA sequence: TGCGCCAGCAGCTTGGGGGGGGAAGATCACGATGAGCAGTTCTTC. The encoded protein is CASSLGGEDHDEQFF.

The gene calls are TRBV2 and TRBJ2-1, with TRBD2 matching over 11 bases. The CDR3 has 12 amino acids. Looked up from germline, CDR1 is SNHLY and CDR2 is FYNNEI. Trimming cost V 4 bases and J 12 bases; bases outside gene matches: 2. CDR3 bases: TGTGCCAGCAGTGCTAGCGGGGGGTCGCAGTTCTTC. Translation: CASSASGGSQFF.